A few counts support the clone carrying this TCR beta chain. The antigen remains unidentified. A single record per CDR3 protein comes from TCRdb applying MiXCR to the RT-PCR reads. The sample contains hundreds of thousands of distinct CDR3 sequences, around 16% of which appear only once. The CDR3 loop spans 15 amino acids. The V gene lost 10 bases and the J gene lost 2 bases, with 19 bases spanning the gap. The data stem from a study of response to subunit inactivated influenza vaccine. Study-wide results and caveats: T cells newly recruited by each seasonal influenza vaccination are few, the authors suggested.

The J gene is TRBJ2-3, the V gene TRBV12-3 or TRBV12-4, with D tentatively TRBD2 (6 bases). Sequenced here: PBMCs from blood, sampled less than 13 days after vaccination. This receptor was obtained from a man aged 45 to 65 who received an inactivated influenza vaccine. In nucleotides, the CDR3 is TGTGCCATCTCCATCCTGGGACTTACCACAGATACGCAGTATTTT. Its protein product is CAISILGLTTDTQYF.